This T cell receptor (beta chain) was captured by sequencing in a study of OX40 agonist ivuxolimab in advanced cancers. In the study overall: The treatment was a fully human IgG2 OX40 agonist, ivuxolimab. Study results and limitations: At 0.1-3.0 mg/kg, partial responders had clonal expansion among the lowest observed. By week 6 at 0.1 to 3.0 mg/kg, blood CD4+ and CD8+ T cells had expanded clonally. Relative to CD4+ cells, CD8+ T cells on average had more expanded clones.

Repertoires were generated with immunoSEQ multiplex PCR, while TCRdb's copy carries only in-frame clones and drops some. Here the sample spans about 27,000 clones, less than 85% being singletons. Comments on this clone: Its antigen is unidentified.

The clonotype was recovered from an adult with an advanced solid tumor such as melanoma, head and neck, liver or kidney cancer. Source: CD4+ or CD8+ T cells sorted from blood, taken in a trial of the OX40 agonist ivuxolimab.

In DNA, the CDR3 is TGTGCCAGCAGTTTACTCTACGAGCAGTACTTC. It translates to CASSLLYEQYF. This chain connects TRBV6-1 to TRBJ2-7; D uncertain. The V gene's germline CDR1 is MNHNS and CDR2 SASEGT. The CDR3 totals 11 residues. Trimming pared 5 bases from V and 3 bases from J, leaving 5 bases between.